The 24 T cell receptor beta chains listed next were all sequenced from one sample in a study of blood T cell repertoires in COVID-19. TCRdb's copy holds only in-frame clones and misses some; the assay was immunoSEQ multiplex PCR. Here the sample spans 90,000 to 100,000 clones, more than 70% being singletons. The sequenced material came from peripheral blood. The receptor source for this set is a man in his forties or fifties with COVID-19, enrolled during active disease.

V usage is TRBV3-1 (or the pseudogene TRBV3-2) and J usage is TRBJ2-4; the D is unclear. Germline loops: CDR1 LGHDT, CDR2 YNNKEL (reference sequence). V was trimmed by 4 bases and J by 0 bases, leaving 13 bases between them. The CDR3 has 16 residues. CDR3 sequence: CASSPTRLLAKNIQYF. The CDR3 DNA is TGTGCCAGCAGCCCTACGAGGCTTCTAGCCAAAAACATTCAGTACTTC.

The rearrangement joins TRBV3-1 (or the pseudogene TRBV3-2) to TRBJ2-7; 9 bases line up with TRBD1. This CDR3 has 14 residues. CDR1 and CDR2 (germline): LGHDT, YNNKEL (reference sequence). With V trimmed by 3 bases and J by 4 bases, 4 bases remained unmatched. The CDR3: CASSQPGQGYEQYF. The CDR3 nucleotides are TGTGCCAGCAGCCAGCCGGGACAGGGTTACGAGCAGTACTTC.

The CDR3: CASSHTGFRETQYF. The CDR3 nucleotides read TGTGCCAGCAGCCATACGGGGTTTCGAGAGACCCAGTACTTC. This chain connects TRBV14 to TRBJ2-5; D might be TRBD2 (5 bases). This CDR3 region has 14 residues. Per germline, CDR1 SGHDN and CDR2 FVKESK. The germline V and J ends were trimmed by 3 bases and 4 bases, with 12 bases remaining between them.

The chain is built from TRBV19 and TRBJ1-5; 7 bases fit TRBD1. J lost 8 bases, V lost 1 base, and 5 bases had no gene match. The CDR3 loop spans 14 amino acids. The germline V gene has CDR1 LNHDA and CDR2 SQIVND (reference sequence). The CDR3 sequence is CASSIGDSVEPQHF. The CDR3 DNA sequence: TGTGCCAGTAGTATAGGGGACAGTGTTGAGCCCCAGCATTTT.

The rearrangement links TRBV11-2 to TRBJ2-1; the match to TRBD2 covers 10 bases. Germline V gene lookup returns CDR1 SGHAT and CDR2 FQNNGV. The CDR3 has 18 residues. Trimming took 2 bases from V and 4 from J; bases not matched to a gene: 11. For the CDR3, the DNA is TGTGCCAGCAGCTTATTGCGGGTTAGCGGGGGGTTTTACAATGAGCAGTTCTTC. Its protein is CASSLLRVSGGFYNEQFF.

The V call is TRBV29-1, the J call TRBJ2-7; TRBD1 aligns across 11 bases. V shed 5 bases and J 1 base; nucleotides not matched to a gene: 4. CDR1 is SQVTM, CDR2 ANQGSEA, per germline. CDR3 length: 14 amino acids. Here the CDR3 DNA reads TGCAGCGTTCTAGGGACAGGGGGATCCTACGAGCAGTACTTC. Its translation: CSVLGTGGSYEQYF.

This sequence joins TRBV12-3 or TRBV12-4 and TRBJ2-1; D not resolved. This CDR3 is 12 amino acids long. V shed 3 bases and J shed 8 bases, with 8 bases lying between them. The CDR3 coding sequence is TGTGCCAGCAGTTTTGTTGACTATGAGCAGTTCTTC. Residues: CASSFVDYEQFF.

V gene TRBV3-1 (or the pseudogene TRBV3-2) combines with J gene TRBJ2-5; TRBD2 might be the D (6 bases). Germline lookup yields CDR1 LGHDT and CDR2 YNNKEL (reference sequence). This CDR3 is 15 amino acids long. V lost 0 bases and J 2 bases, leaving 10 bases between the germline ends. The CDR3 spells CASSQDGRGQETQYF. Here the CDR3 DNA reads TGTGCCAGCAGCCAAGACGGGCGGGGTCAAGAGACCCAGTACTTC.

The V call is TRBV27, the J call TRBJ1-6; maybe TRBD1 (6 bases). The CDR3 is 15 residues long. Trimming took off 6 bases at V and 7 bases at J, with 16 bases between the two ends. Germline CDR1 MNHEY, CDR2 SMNVEV (reference sequence). CDR3 in amino acids: CASRPLDSANSPLHF. Written as DNA, the CDR3 is TGTGCCAGCAGACCATTGGACAGTGCCAATTCACCCCTCCACTTT.

This rearrangement joins TRBV4-1 to TRBJ2-1; D not resolved. Trimming left V 1 base short and J 7 bases short, with 11 bases between. CDR3 length: 14 residues. Germline lookup yields CDR1 MGHRA and CDR2 YSYEKL. CDR3 residues: CASSQAAHPNEQFF. The DNA of the CDR3 is TGCGCCAGCAGCCAAGCTGCACACCCGAATGAGCAGTTCTTC.

This clone was seen a single time. V is TRBV5-4 and J is TRBJ2-1; TRBD2 matches at 9 bases. The V gene end was trimmed by 1 base and the J gene end by 10 bases; junction bases not matched to a gene: 6. CDR1 and CDR2 from the germline V gene are SGHNT and YYREEE (reference sequence). The CDR3 length is 14 residues. The CDR3 is CASSLTSGPGEQFF. DNA for the CDR3: TGTGCCAGCAGCTTGACTAGCGGGCCTGGGGAGCAGTTCTTC.

On this clone: Different DNA sequences within this sample yield the same CDR3. The chain carries TRBV19 and TRBJ2-7; D unclear. CDR3 length: 11 residues. Germline V gene lookup returns CDR1 LNHDA and CDR2 SQIVND (reference sequence). Trimming pared 4 bases from V and 3 bases from J, leaving 4 bases between. CDR3 DNA: TGTGCCAGTAGTAATAGCTACGAGCAGTACTTC. This gives the protein CASSNSYEQYF. Using reference TRBV19 and TRBJ2-7 for the parts outside the CDR3, the full variable domain is DGGITQSPKYLFRKEGQNVTLSCEQNLNHDAMYWYRQDPGQGLRLIYYSQIVNDFQKGDIAEGYSVSREKKESFPLTVTSAQKNPTAFYLCASSNSYEQYFGPGTRLTVT.

The chain uses TRBV25-1 and TRBJ2-1, with D possibly being TRBD2 (6 bases). The CDR3 is 14 amino acids. CDR1 and CDR2 (germline): MGHDK, SYGVNS. V lost 6 bases to trimming and J lost 4 bases, with 13 bases between them. The CDR3 nucleotides read TGTGCCAGCAGCCCGGGACTGACTTACAATGAGCAGTTCTTC. This encodes CASSPGLTYNEQFF.

The table lists this clone with a count of one. V is TRBV6-5 and J is TRBJ2-7; tentatively, D is TRBD1 (6 bases). Trimming cost V 7 bases and J 0 bases, with 16 bases left between them. The CDR3 has 15 amino acids. Germline CDR1 reads MNHEY; CDR2 reads SVGAGI. CDR3 region: CASTNRRGSSYEQYF. The CDR3 DNA reads as TGTGCCAGCACCAATCGAAGGGGGTCCTCCTACGAGCAGTACTTC.

The CDR3 region is CASSFKNTEAFF. DNA of the CDR3: TGTGCCAGCAGTTTTAAGAACACTGAAGCTTTCTTT. The chain recombines TRBV6-5 with TRBJ1-1; D remains unclear. Germline CDR1 is MNHEY and CDR2 is SVGAGI. Trimming took 4 bases from V and 1 from J, leaving 4 bases between them. The CDR3 covers 12 residues.

V usage is TRBV18 and J usage is TRBJ2-4; 9 positions match TRBD2. J lost 3 bases, V lost 0 bases, and 6 bases had no gene match. Germline CDR1 KGHSH, CDR2 LQKENI. This CDR3 has 17 residues. The CDR3 sequence: CASSPPSSGVVKNIQYF. CDR3 in DNA: TGTGCCAGCTCACCACCTTCTAGCGGGGTTGTCAAAAACATTCAGTACTTC.

V is TRBV3-1 (or the pseudogene TRBV3-2) and J is TRBJ1-3, with no clear D. Looked up from germline, CDR1 is LGHDT and CDR2 is YNNKEL (reference sequence). The V and J ends lost 4 bases and 1 base respectively, with 8 bases between them. The CDR3 runs to 14 residues. The CDR3 here is CASSPLGSGNTIYF. The CDR3 region has the DNA TGTGCCAGCAGCCCTCTCGGGTCTGGAAACACCATATATTTT.

This clone was recorded once. The chain couples TRBV5-1 to TRBJ1-1; D is possibly TRBD1 (5 bases). V was clipped by 0 bases and J by 3 bases, with 18 bases between them. Germline CDR1 is SGHRS and CDR2 is YFSETQ. This CDR3 contains 17 residues. CDR3 nucleotides: TGCGCCAGCAGCTTGGCCGCGGTGCAGGGCGAGGACACTGAAGCTTTCTTT. This codes for CASSLAAVQGEDTEAFF.

This chain links TRBV3-1 (or the pseudogene TRBV3-2) with TRBJ2-5; the match to TRBD2 covers 8 bases. The V gene's germline CDR1 is LGHDT and CDR2 YNNKEL (reference sequence). The CDR3 consists of 13 residues. The trim removed 4 bases at V and 5 bases at J, leaving 3 bases unmatched. CDR3 in amino acids: CASSRGLAETQYF. The DNA for the CDR3 is TGTGCCAGCAGCCGCGGACTAGCCGAGACCCAGTACTTC.

The CDR3 loop reads CANHPLGQGNSPLHF. The DNA for the CDR3 is TGTGCCAACCACCCCCTAGGACAGGGAAATTCACCCCTCCACTTT. The chain uses TRBV6-5 and TRBJ1-6; 8 positions agree with TRBD1. V lost 10 bases, J lost 7 bases, and 12 bases stayed unmatched. Per the germline V gene, CDR1 is MNHEY and CDR2 is SVGAGI. The CDR3 extends over 15 amino acids.

The chain carries TRBV18 and TRBJ1-6; D remains ambiguous. From germline, CDR1 is KGHSH and CDR2 LQKENI. CDR3 length: 15 amino acids. The ends were cut back, 2 bases at V and 4 bases at J, with 9 bases in the middle. As DNA, the CDR3 is TGTGCCAGCTCACCATCCGAGAAGTATAATTCACCCCTCCACTTT. It yields the protein CASSPSEKYNSPLHF.

The genes are TRBV29-1 and TRBJ1-1, with 8 bases identical to TRBD1. Per germline, CDR1 SQVTM and CDR2 ANQGSEA. The CDR3 covers 15 residues. With 2 bases clipped from V and 3 bases from J, the junction kept 8 bases outside the gene matches. CDR3: CSVELRTGWHTEAFF. In DNA form, the CDR3 reads TGCAGCGTTGAATTGAGGACAGGGTGGCACACTGAAGCTTTCTTT.

The chain joins TRBV12-3 or TRBV12-4 to TRBJ1-2; D is undetermined. Trimming removed 3 bases from V and 4 bases from J, with 9 bases in between. The CDR3 covers 13 residues. The CDR3 is CASSFSPAYGYTF. CDR3 sequence (DNA): TGTGCCAGCAGTTTTAGCCCAGCCTATGGCTACACCTTC.

The chain carries TRBV7-2 and TRBJ2-7; tentatively, D is TRBD2 (6 bases). Germline CDR1 reads SGHTA; CDR2 reads FQGNSA. Trimming stripped 5 bases from V and 2 bases from J, with 16 bases between. The CDR3 has 15 residues. The CDR3 region is CASSLGGTGAYEQYF. CDR3 sequence (DNA): TGTGCCAGCAGCCTTGGGGGGACGGGAGCCTACGAGCAGTACTTC.